A single T cell receptor beta chain is shown here with its context. The antigen is not known. Division of CD4+ cells produced a CD45RA+ naive subset and a CD45RA-negative memory subset. This record belongs to a study of shared clonotypes between healthy human individuals. Study findings and constraints: Only blood was sampled; tissue repertoires likely differ. Relative to clonotypes present in all four donors, those not shared had lower generation probabilities.

Deep was the level at which the assay was run. Produced via immunoSEQ multiplex PCR; TCRdb's table is partial and in-frame only. Of 1 million to 1.3 million clones in the sample, 75% to 85% were seen once. The sample consisted of memory CD4+ T cells from PBMCs. The sample's subset: CD45RA-negative fraction. The TCR comes from a young man in good health. Some clones in this sample may be carry-over from other donors' samples.

The CDR3 loop is CASSLPQDQVQELFF. For the CDR3, the DNA is TGTGCCAGCAGCTTGCCCCAGGACCAAGTCCAGGAGCTGTTTTTT. The rearrangement links TRBV5-6 to TRBJ2-2; the D is unclear. From germline, CDR1 is SGHDT and CDR2 YYEEEE. V lost 1 base and J 10 bases, leaving 17 bases between the germline ends. This CDR3 region has 15 residues. The whole variable domain, remainder taken from reference TRBV5-6 and TRBJ2-2, is DAGVTQSPTHLIKTRGQQVTLRCSPKSGHDTVSWYQQALGQGPQFIFQYYEEEERQRGNFPDRFSGHQFPNYSSELNVNALLLGDSALYLCASSLPQDQVQELFFGEGSRLTVL.